The table lists the clone carrying this T cell receptor beta chain with a few counts. Its antigen is currently unknown. The record originates from a study of T-cell memory formation after mild COVID-19. In the study overall: TCR clustering was largely donor specific. Overall study findings and caveats: Memory sampled before infection contained some responding clones, suggesting cross-reactive memory joined.

The V segment lost 4 bases and the J segment 0 bases; nucleotides outside the gene matches: 12. Germline V CDR1 and CDR2: SGHRS, YFSETQ. This CDR3 is built from 18 residues. From 5'RACE with constant-segment primers came TCR alpha and TCR beta cDNA libraries that carried sample barcodes and UMIs. TCRdb called the 5' RACE reads again in MiXCR, with one record for every CDR3 protein. In the table there are about 610,000 distinct CDR3 sequences, roughly a sixth of which are singletons. The rearrangement links TRBV5-1 to TRBJ2-4; TRBD1 matches 8 bases. The clonotype was recovered from an adult woman who had mild COVID-19 (a few samples of this study predate the infection). Cell type and time point are not known. The sequencing input was PBMCs or a T cell subset sorted from them (not recorded which). In DNA form, the CDR3 reads TGCGCCAGCAGCCCTGGAGACAGGGGATTTATAGCCAAAAACATTCAGTACTTC. Protein: CASSPGDRGFIAKNIQYF.